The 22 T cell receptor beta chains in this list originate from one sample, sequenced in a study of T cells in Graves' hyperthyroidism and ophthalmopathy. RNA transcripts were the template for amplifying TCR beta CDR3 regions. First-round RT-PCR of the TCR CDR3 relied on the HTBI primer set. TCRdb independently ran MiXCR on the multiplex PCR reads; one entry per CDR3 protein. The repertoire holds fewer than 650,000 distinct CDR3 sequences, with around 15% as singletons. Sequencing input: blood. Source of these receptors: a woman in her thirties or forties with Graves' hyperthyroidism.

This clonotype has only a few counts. CDR3 sequence reads: CAGSTGELFF. CDR3 nucleotide sequence: TGTGCCGGGTCCACCGGGGAGCTGTTTTTT. The chain has TRBV7-9 and TRBJ2-2; D not resolved. Trimming pared 11 bases from V and 4 bases from J, leaving 5 bases between. Germline CDR1 SEHNR, CDR2 FQNEAQ (reference sequence). The length of the CDR3 is 10 residues.

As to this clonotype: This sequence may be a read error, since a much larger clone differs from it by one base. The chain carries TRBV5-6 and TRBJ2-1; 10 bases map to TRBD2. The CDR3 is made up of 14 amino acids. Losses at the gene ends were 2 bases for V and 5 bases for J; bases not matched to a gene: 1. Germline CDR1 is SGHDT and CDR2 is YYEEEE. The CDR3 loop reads CASSFLAGDNEQFF. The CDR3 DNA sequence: TGTGCCAGCAGCTTTCTAGCGGGAGACAATGAGCAGTTCTTC.

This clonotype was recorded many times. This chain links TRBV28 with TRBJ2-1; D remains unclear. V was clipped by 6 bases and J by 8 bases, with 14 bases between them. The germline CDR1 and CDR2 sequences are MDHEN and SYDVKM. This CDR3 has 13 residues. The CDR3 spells CASRRSQIDEQFF. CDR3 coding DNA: TGTGCCAGCAGGAGGTCGCAGATCGATGAGCAGTTCTTC.

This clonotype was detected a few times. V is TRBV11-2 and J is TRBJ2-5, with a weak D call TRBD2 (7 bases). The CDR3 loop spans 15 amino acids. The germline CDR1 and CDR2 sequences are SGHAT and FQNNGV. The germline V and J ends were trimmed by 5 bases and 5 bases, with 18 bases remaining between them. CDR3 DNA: TGTGCCAGCAGCCTGGGGGGGGGGCGATCGGAGACCCAGTACTTC. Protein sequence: CASSLGGGRSETQYF.

The CDR3 region has the DNA TGCGCCAGCAATCTTACGGACCAGTCGGGAACAGATACGCAGTATTTT. Translating it yields CASNLTDQSGTDTQYF. The V call is TRBV5-1, the J call TRBJ2-3; possible D gene TRBD2, 5 bases. Germline assignment: CDR1 SGHRS and CDR2 YFSETQ. The CDR3 sequence is 16 residues long. Trimming removed 6 bases from V and 3 bases from J, with 20 bases in between. Combining the CDR3 with reference TRBV5-1 and TRBJ2-3 gives the whole variable domain KAGVTQTPRYLIKTRGQQVTLSCSPISGHRSVSWYQQTPGQGLQFLFEYFSETQRNKGNFPGRFSGRQFSNSRSEMNVSTLELGDSALYLCASNLTDQSGTDTQYFGPGTRLTVL.

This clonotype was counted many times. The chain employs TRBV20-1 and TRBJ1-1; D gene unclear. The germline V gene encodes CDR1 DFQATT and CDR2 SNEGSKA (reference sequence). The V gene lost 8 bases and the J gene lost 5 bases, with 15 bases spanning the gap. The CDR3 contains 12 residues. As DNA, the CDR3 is TGCAGTACTCCCCCCAGGCGGACTGAAGCTTTCTTT. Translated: CSTPPRRTEAFF.

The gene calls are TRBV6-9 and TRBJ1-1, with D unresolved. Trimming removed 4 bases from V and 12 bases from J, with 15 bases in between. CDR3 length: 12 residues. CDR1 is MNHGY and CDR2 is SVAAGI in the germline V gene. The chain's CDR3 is CASSSQAFVSFF. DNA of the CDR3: TGTGCCAGCAGTTCTCAGGCTTTCGTTTCTTTCTTT.

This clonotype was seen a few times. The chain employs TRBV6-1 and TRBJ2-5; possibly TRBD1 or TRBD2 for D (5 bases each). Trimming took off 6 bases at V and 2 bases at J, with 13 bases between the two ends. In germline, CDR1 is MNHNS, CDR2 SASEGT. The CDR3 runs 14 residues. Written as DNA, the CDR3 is TGTGCCAGCAGACGCCGGGGCCTACAAGAGACCCAGTACTTC. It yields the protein CASRRRGLQETQYF.

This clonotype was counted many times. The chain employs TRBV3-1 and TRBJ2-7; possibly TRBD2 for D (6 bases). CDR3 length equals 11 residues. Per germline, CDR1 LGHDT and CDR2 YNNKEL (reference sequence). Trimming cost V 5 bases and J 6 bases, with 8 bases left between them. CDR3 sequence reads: CASSYSGEQYF. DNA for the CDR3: TGTGCCAGCAGCTATAGCGGCGAGCAGTACTTC.

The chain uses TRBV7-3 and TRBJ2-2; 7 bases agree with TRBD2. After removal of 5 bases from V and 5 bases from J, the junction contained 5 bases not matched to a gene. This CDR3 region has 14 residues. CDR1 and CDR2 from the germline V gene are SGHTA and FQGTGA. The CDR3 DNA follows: TGTGCCAGCAGCGCTGGGGGGGGGACCGGGGAGCTGTTTTTT. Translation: CASSAGGGTGELFF.

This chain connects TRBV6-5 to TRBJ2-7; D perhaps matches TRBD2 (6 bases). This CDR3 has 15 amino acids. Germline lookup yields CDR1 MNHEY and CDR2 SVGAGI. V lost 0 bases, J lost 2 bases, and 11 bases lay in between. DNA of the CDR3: TGTGCCAGCAGTTACTCGGGGGGAGGACCCTACGAGCAGTACTTC. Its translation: CASSYSGGGPYEQYF.

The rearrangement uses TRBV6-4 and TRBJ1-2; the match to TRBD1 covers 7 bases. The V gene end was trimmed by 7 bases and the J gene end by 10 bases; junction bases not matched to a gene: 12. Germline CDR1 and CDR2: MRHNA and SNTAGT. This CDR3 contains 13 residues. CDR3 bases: TGTGCCAGCATTGAGAACGGACAGGCTGACTACACCTTC. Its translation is CASIENGQADYTF.

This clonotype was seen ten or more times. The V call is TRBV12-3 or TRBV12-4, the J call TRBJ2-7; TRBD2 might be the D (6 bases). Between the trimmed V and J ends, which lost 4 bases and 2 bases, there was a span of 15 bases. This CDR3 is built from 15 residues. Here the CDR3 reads CASSYGTGEAYEQYF. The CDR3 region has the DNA TGTGCCAGCAGTTACGGGACTGGAGAAGCCTACGAGCAGTACTTC.

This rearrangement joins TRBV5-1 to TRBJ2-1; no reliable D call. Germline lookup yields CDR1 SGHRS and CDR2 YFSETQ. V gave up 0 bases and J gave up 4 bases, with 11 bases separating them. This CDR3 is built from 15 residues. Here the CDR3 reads CASSLAATEYNEQFF. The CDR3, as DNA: TGCGCCAGCAGCTTGGCCGCCACGGAATACAATGAGCAGTTCTTC. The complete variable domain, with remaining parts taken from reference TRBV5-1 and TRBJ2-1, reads KAGVTQTPRYLIKTRGQQVTLSCSPISGHRSVSWYQQTPGQGLQFLFEYFSETQRNKGNFPGRFSGRQFSNSRSEMNVSTLELGDSALYLCASSLAATEYNEQFFGPGTRLTVL.

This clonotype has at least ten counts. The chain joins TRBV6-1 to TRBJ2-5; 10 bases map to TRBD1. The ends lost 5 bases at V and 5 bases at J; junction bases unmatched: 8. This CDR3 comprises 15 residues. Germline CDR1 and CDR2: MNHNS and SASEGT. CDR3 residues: CASSTGTGARETQYF. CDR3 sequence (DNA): TGTGCCAGCAGTACAGGGACAGGGGCGAGGGAGACCCAGTACTTC.

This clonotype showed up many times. CDR3 amino acids: CSALAGTAYNEQFF. CDR3 DNA sequence: TGCAGTGCATTAGCGGGGACCGCCTACAATGAGCAGTTCTTC. The rearrangement uses TRBV20-1 and TRBJ2-1; 8 nucleotides match TRBD2. CDR1 is DFQATT, CDR2 SNEGSKA, per germline (reference sequence). Trimming removed 6 bases from V and 2 bases from J; junction bases left unmatched: 6. There are 14 residues in the CDR3.

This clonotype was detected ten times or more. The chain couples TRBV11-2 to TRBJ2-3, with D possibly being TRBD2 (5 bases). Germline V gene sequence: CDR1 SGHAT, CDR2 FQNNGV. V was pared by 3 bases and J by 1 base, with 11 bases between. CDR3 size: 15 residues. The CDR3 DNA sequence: TGTGCCAGCAGCTTTACTGGGAGTGGCACAGATACGCAGTATTTT. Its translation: CASSFTGSGTDTQYF.

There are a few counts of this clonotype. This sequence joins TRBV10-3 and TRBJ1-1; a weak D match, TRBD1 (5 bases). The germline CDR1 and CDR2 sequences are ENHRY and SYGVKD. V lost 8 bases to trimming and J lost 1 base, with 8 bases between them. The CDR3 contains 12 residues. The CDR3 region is CAIGGRNTEAFF. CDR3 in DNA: TGTGCCATCGGGGGGAGGAACACTGAAGCTTTCTTT.

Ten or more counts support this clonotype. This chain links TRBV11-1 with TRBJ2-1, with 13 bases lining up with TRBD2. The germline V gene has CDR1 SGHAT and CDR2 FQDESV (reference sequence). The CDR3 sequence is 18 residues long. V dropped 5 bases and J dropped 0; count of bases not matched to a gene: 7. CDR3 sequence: CASSIGTSGTYSYNEQFF. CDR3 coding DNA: TGTGCCAGCAGCATTGGGACTAGCGGGACCTACTCCTACAATGAGCAGTTCTTC.

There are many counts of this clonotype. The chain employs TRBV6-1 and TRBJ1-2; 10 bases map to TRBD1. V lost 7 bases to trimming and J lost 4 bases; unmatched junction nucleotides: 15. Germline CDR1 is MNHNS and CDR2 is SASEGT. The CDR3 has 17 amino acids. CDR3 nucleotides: TGTGCCAGCAATGTAGGGACAGGGGTTGCCCAGCGCTATGGCTACACCTTC. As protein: CASNVGTGVAQRYGYTF.

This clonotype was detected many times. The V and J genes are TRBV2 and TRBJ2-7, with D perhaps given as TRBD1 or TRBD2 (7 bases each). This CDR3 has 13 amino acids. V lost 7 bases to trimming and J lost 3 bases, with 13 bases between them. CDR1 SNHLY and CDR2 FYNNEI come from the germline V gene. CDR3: CASKSGGDYEQYF. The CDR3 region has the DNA TGTGCCAGCAAGTCAGGGGGGGACTACGAGCAGTACTTC.

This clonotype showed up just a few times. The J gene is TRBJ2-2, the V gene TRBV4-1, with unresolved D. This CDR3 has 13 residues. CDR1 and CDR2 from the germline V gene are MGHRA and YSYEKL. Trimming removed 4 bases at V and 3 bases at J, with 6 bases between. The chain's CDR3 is CASSLTYTGELFF. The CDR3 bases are TGCGCCAGCAGCCTGACCTACACCGGGGAGCTGTTTTTT.